The following is a TCR beta chain sequence with its context. The antigen is undetermined. Germline CDR1 reads MGHDK; CDR2 reads SYGVNS. Trimming cost V 4 bases and J 2 bases, with 12 bases left between them. This CDR3 has 14 amino acids. Repertoires were generated with immunoSEQ multiplex PCR, while TCRdb's copy carries only in-frame clones and drops some. The sample yields around 120,000 clones, approximately 85% seen once. The data originate from a study of T cell responses to AZD1222 COVID-19 vaccine. Whole-study results and caveats: Researchers took repertoire samples only after the peak T cell response had come. As reported, nearly half of all spike-specific TCRs target variant regions that are unmutated.

The sequencing here drew on peripheral blood, taken on day 0 of AZD1222 vaccination. The clonotype originates from an adult in good health. The chain couples TRBV25-1 to TRBJ2-7, with D possibly being TRBD1 (6 bases). CDR3 DNA sequence: TGTGCCAGCAGTGGGGGGACAACGGCCTACGAGCAGTACTTC. It encodes CASSGGTTAYEQYF.